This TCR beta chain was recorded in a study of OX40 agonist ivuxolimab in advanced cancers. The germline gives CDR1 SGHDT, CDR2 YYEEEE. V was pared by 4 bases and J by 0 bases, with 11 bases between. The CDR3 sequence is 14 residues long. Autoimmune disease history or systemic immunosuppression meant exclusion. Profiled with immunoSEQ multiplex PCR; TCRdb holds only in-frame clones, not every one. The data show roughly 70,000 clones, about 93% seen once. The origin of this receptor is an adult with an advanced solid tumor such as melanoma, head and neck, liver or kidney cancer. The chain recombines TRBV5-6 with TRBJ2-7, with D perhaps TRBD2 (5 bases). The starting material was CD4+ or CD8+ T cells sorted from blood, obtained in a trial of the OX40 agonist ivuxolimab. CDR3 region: CASSQDSHSYEQYF. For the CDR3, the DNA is TGTGCCAGCAGCCAGGACTCTCACTCCTACGAGCAGTACTTC.